The 21 T cell receptor beta chains given below trace back to one sample, sequenced in a study of neurological immune-mediated disorders. MiXCR, applied by TCRdb to the 5' RACE reads, yields one record per CDR3 protein. This table holds approximately 30,000 distinct CDR3 sequences, 6.6% found once. Specimen: PBMCs. Receptor source: a woman in her forties or fifties in good health.

This clonotype came up many times. In DNA, the CDR3 is TGCAGTGCTCCGGGACAGTCCTATGGCTACACCTTC. Translating it yields CSAPGQSYGYTF. The genes are TRBV20-1 and TRBJ1-2, with TRBD1 matching over 7 bases. In germline, CDR1 is DFQATT, CDR2 SNEGSKA (reference sequence). V dropped 5 bases and J dropped 4; count of bases not matched to a gene: 4. The CDR3 loop spans 12 amino acids.

The chain has TRBV4-1 and TRBJ2-1; 13 bases map to TRBD2. The germline V gene has CDR1 MGHRA and CDR2 YSYEKL. The junction had 3 bases not matched to a gene; V was cut back by 4 bases and J by 6 bases. The CDR3 sequence is 15 residues long. The CDR3 region is CASSPGLAGVNEQFF. CDR3 DNA: TGCGCCAGCAGCCCCGGACTAGCGGGAGTCAATGAGCAGTTCTTC.

This clonotype appeared a few times. The rearrangement joins TRBV5-6 to TRBJ1-3; D is unresolved. CDR3 length equals 16 residues. The V gene's germline CDR1 is SGHDT and CDR2 YYEEEE. The ends were cut back, 1 base at V and 0 bases at J, with 11 bases in the middle. The CDR3 here is CASSLWLGSSGNTIYF. The CDR3 DNA reads as TGTGCCAGCAGCTTGTGGTTGGGGAGCTCTGGAAACACCATATATTTT.

The CDR3 coding sequence is TGTGCCAGCAGCTTAGCTGGGGGGCTGCGTATGTACGAGCAGTACTTC. Translated, it gives CASSLAGGLRMYEQYF. The chain is built from TRBV7-9 and TRBJ2-7; tentatively, D is TRBD1 or TRBD2 (6 bases each). CDR1 and CDR2 (germline): SEHNR, FQNEAQ (reference sequence). Trimming stripped 0 bases from V and 4 bases from J, with 16 bases between. This CDR3 has 16 residues.

This clonotype has just a few counts. The chain combines TRBV20-1 with TRBJ1-5, with 7 bases lining up with TRBD1. Germline V gene data show CDR1 as DFQATT and CDR2 as SNEGSKA (reference sequence). This CDR3 is 14 amino acids long. The junction had 0 bases not matched to a gene; V was cut back by 0 bases and J by 1 base. Here the CDR3 reads CSAREGQSNQPQHF. In DNA, the CDR3 is TGCAGTGCTAGAGAGGGACAGAGCAATCAGCCCCAGCATTTT.

The chain's CDR3 is CAISTGTAGNTIYF. The CDR3 coding sequence is TGTGCCATCAGTACTGGGACCGCTGGAAACACCATATATTTT. The chain recombines TRBV10-3 with TRBJ1-3, with TRBD1 as a possible D gene (5 bases). This CDR3 comprises 14 residues. V was pared by 5 bases and J by 2 bases, with 10 bases between. CDR1 and CDR2 (germline): ENHRY, SYGVKD.

Ten or more counts support this clonotype. V is TRBV7-6 and J is TRBJ2-3, with TRBD2 matching over 7 bases. Germline trimming cut 4 bases from V and 1 base from J; bases unmatched to any gene: 8. The germline V gene encodes CDR1 SGHVS and CDR2 FNYEAQ. This CDR3 contains 16 residues. The DNA for the CDR3 is TGTGCCAGCAGCTCAAGGGGAAGCGGGGGCACAGATACGCAGTATTTT. This codes for CASSSRGSGGTDTQYF.

This clonotype appeared many times. V usage is TRBV28 and J usage is TRBJ1-1; D unclear. The CDR3 is made up of 13 amino acids. Germline V gene data show CDR1 as MDHEN and CDR2 as SYDVKM. The V end was cut by 7 bases, the J end by 6 bases, with 15 bases between. This chain's CDR3 is CASNLRGSPEAFF. CDR3 nucleotide sequence: TGTGCCAGCAATTTGAGAGGGTCACCTGAAGCTTTCTTT.

In this sample, this clonotype turned up many times. The V and J genes are TRBV5-1 and TRBJ2-3, with 11 bases identical to TRBD1. This CDR3 has 13 residues. Germline assignment: CDR1 SGHRS and CDR2 YFSETQ. J lost 3 bases, V lost 10 bases, and 4 bases had no gene match. The CDR3 loop is CAGWDRGTDTQYF. For the CDR3, the DNA is TGCGCCGGGTGGGACAGGGGGACAGATACGCAGTATTTT.

This clonotype was observed at least ten times. V gene TRBV20-1 combines with J gene TRBJ1-3; D is unresolved. The V gene's germline CDR1 is DFQATT and CDR2 SNEGSKA (reference sequence). Trimming shortened V by 2 bases and J by 3 bases, and 20 bases separated the two germline ends. This CDR3 comprises 17 residues. For the CDR3, the DNA is TGCAGTGCTAGACGGGCCAATCAAGGAGAGTTTGGAAACACCATATATTTT. Encoded protein: CSARRANQGEFGNTIYF.

In its sample, this clonotype was seen many times. The V gene is TRBV20-1, the J gene TRBJ1-5; tentatively, D is TRBD1 (5 bases). With 2 bases removed from V and 3 bases from J, the gap between germline ends came to 11 bases. The germline V gene has CDR1 DFQATT and CDR2 SNEGSKA (reference sequence). CDR3 length equals 14 residues. CDR3 in DNA: TGCAGTGCTAGAAGGGGAGTGTTCAATCAGCCCCAGCATTTT. It specifies CSARRGVFNQPQHF.

This clonotype has a count of ten or more. One end of the junction varies from germline; a read error may be responsible. The chain joins TRBV5-1 to TRBJ2-7, with D possibly being TRBD1 (5 bases). CDR1 SGHRS and CDR2 YFSETQ come from the germline V gene. The CDR3 extends over 14 amino acids. The CDR3 loop is CASSWGGTPTKVDF. DNA of the CDR3: TGCGCCAGCAGCTGGGGCGGAACCCCCACGAAGGTAGACTTC.

By share, this clonotype counts as medium-sized. The chain recombines TRBV2 with TRBJ1-5; no clear D gene. V shed 7 bases and J shed 0 bases, with 7 bases lying between them. The CDR3 covers 13 residues. CDR1 is SNHLY and CDR2 is FYNNEI in the germline V gene. CDR3 sequence: CASTGNSNQPQHF. CDR3 nucleotides: TGTGCCAGCACAGGAAATAGCAATCAGCCCCAGCATTTT.

At least ten counts were recorded for this clonotype. J is TRBJ2-5 and V is TRBV20-1; no clear D. CDR3 length: 14 amino acids. V was pared by 6 bases and J by 4 bases, with 18 bases between. Germline CDR1 DFQATT, CDR2 SNEGSKA (reference sequence). The CDR3 region has the DNA TGCAGTGCGAGCCGGACGGCGGCAGCAGAGACCCAGTACTTC. The encoded protein is CSASRTAAAETQYF.

This clonotype was seen many times. CDR3: CASSGDATNYGYTF. In DNA form, the CDR3 reads TGTGCCAGCAGTGGGGACGCAACAAACTATGGCTACACCTTC. The chain employs TRBV28 and TRBJ1-2; weak D call: TRBD1 (5 bases). V was pared by 5 bases and J by 2 bases, with 12 bases between. The CDR3 length is 14 residues. From germline, CDR1 is MDHEN and CDR2 SYDVKM.

This clonotype was detected ten times or more. The chain carries TRBV6-2 or TRBV6-3 and TRBJ2-1; D is unclear. CDR3 length: 12 residues. V was cut by 6 bases and J by 9 bases, with 12 bases left in between. Germline lookup yields CDR1 MNHEY and CDR2 SVGEGT. The CDR3 spells CASSPAAIEQFF. Here the CDR3 DNA reads TGTGCCAGCAGCCCGGCTGCGATTGAGCAGTTCTTC.

This clonotype was picked up many times. DNA for the CDR3: TGCGCCAGCAGCCCGGACAGGGCCAATGAGCAGTTCTTC. The encoded protein is CASSPDRANEQFF. This chain uses TRBV5-1 with TRBJ2-1, with TRBD1 matching 8 bases. The CDR3 contains 13 residues. The V and J ends lost 4 bases and 6 bases, in that order; junction bases with no gene match: 3. CDR1 is SGHRS and CDR2 is YFSETQ in the germline V gene.

Many counts were recorded for this clonotype. The CDR3 loop is CSAPRGGAQNTEAFF. In DNA, the CDR3 is TGCAGTGCTCCCAGGGGGGGGGCCCAGAACACTGAAGCTTTCTTT. This chain joins TRBV20-1 and TRBJ1-1, with 7 bases fitting TRBD1. The CDR3 loop spans 15 amino acids. V lost 5 bases to trimming and J lost 1 base; unmatched junction nucleotides: 10. CDR1 and CDR2 (germline): DFQATT, SNEGSKA (reference sequence).

This clonotype was seen ten or more times. The CDR3, as DNA: TGCGCCAGCAGCCCTACTCGGAACTATGGCTACACCTTC. Its protein product is CASSPTRNYGYTF. The chain uses TRBV5-1 and TRBJ1-2; D not certain. CDR3 length equals 13 residues. Germline V gene lookup returns CDR1 SGHRS and CDR2 YFSETQ. Trimming left V 4 bases short and J 2 bases short, with 9 bases between.

This clonotype was counted at least ten times. The chain carries TRBV20-1 and TRBJ1-5; 9 positions agree with TRBD1. From germline, CDR1 is DFQATT and CDR2 SNEGSKA (reference sequence). V shed 1 base and J 6 bases; nucleotides not matched to a gene: 7. CDR3 length: 15 amino acids. The CDR3: CSARGRTGGGQPQHF. The CDR3 region has the DNA TGCAGTGCTAGAGGGCGCACAGGGGGCGGTCAGCCCCAGCATTTT.

This clonotype has at least ten counts. This sequence joins TRBV7-2 and TRBJ2-1; D is uncertain. The germline gives CDR1 SGHTA, CDR2 FQGNSA. The CDR3 contains 12 residues. V was pared by 5 bases and J by 11 bases, with 13 bases between. CDR3 loop: CASSPFSGQQFF. Written as DNA, the CDR3 is TGTGCCAGCAGCCCCTTTTCCGGACAGCAGTTCTTC.